The subject of this entry is one T cell receptor (beta chain). Its antigen is currently unknown. This record belongs to a study of monozygotic twins with inflammatory bowel disease. General study points: Findings did not support one strong IBD-associated signal or clonotype. Patient repertoires may have gained variability from differing immunosuppressive treatments.

Blood was drawn once per donor, and each sample measured roughly 2.5 ml. TCRalpha and TCRbeta cDNA went through nested PCRs of approximately 16 and 10 cycles, two in total. TCRdb re-analyzed the 5' RACE reads; it lists each CDR3 protein once, without DNA. In all, the sample yields about 43,000 distinct CDR3 sequences. The germline gives CDR1 DFQATT, CDR2 SNEGSKA (reference sequence). CDR3 length equals 13 residues. The sequence derives from a human donor with ulcerative colitis or Crohn's disease, or a healthy co-twin of an affected twin (not recorded which). This sequence joins TRBV20-1 and TRBJ1-5. Sequencing was carried out using blood. CDR3 sequence: CSARDYTVGAQHF.